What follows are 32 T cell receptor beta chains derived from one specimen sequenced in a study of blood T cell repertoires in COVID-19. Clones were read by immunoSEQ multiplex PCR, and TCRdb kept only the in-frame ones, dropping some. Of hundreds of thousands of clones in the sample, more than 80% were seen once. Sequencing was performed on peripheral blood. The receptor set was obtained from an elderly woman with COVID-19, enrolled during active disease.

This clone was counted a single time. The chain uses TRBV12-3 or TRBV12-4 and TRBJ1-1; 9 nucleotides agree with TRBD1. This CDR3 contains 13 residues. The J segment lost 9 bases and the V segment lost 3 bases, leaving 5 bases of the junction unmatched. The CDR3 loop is CASSFWDREKAFF. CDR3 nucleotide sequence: TGTGCCAGCAGTTTTTGGGACAGGGAGAAAGCTTTCTTT.

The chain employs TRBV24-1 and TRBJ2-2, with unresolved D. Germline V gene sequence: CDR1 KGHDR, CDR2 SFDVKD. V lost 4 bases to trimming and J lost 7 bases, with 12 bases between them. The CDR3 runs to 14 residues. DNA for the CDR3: TGTGCCACCAGTGACTCCGCCCTGAGCGGGGAGCTGTTTTTT. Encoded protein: CATSDSALSGELFF.

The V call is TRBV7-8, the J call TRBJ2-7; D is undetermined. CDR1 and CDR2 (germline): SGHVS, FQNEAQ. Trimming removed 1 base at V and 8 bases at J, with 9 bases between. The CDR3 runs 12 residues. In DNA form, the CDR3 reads TGTGCCAGCAGCTTAGTGGTGGGCAAGCAGTACTTC. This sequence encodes CASSLVVGKQYF.

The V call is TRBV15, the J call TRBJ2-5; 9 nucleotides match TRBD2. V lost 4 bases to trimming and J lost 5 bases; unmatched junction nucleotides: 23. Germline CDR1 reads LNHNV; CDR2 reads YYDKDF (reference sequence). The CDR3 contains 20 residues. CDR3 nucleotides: TGTGCCACCAGCACCCCCTGGGGTCTAGCGGGATCAGGGAGCGGGGAGACCCAGTACTTC. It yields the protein CATSTPWGLAGSGSGETQYF.

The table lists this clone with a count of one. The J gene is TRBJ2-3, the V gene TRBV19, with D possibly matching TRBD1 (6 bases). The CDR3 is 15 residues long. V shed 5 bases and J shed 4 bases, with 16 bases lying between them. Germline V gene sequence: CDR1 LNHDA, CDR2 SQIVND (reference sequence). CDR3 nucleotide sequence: TGTGCCAGTAGTCCGAGGGACAAGAGGGCAGATACGCAGTATTTT. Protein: CASSPRDKRADTQYF.

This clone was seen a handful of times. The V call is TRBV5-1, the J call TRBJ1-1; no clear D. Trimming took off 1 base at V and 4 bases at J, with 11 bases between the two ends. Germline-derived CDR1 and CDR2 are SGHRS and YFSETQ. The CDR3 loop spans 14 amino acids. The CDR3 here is CASSLPQGGTEAFF. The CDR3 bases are TGCGCCAGCAGCTTGCCCCAAGGCGGCACTGAAGCTTTCTTT.

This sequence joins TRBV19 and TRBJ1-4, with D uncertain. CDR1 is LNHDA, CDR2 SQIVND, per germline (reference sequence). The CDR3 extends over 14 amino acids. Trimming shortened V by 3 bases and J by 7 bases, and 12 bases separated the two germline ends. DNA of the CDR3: TGTGCCAGTAGTATTTCCCCCCTTCGTGAAAAACTGTTTTTT. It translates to CASSISPLREKLFF.

The CDR3: CASSPPVLAGANEQFF. The CDR3 DNA is TGTGCCAGCTCACCACCGGTTCTAGCGGGGGCCAATGAGCAGTTCTTC. This chain links TRBV18 with TRBJ2-1; TRBD2 aligns across 10 bases. In germline, CDR1 is KGHSH, CDR2 LQKENI. The length of the CDR3 is 16 residues. The ends lost 0 bases at V and 6 bases at J; junction bases unmatched: 5.

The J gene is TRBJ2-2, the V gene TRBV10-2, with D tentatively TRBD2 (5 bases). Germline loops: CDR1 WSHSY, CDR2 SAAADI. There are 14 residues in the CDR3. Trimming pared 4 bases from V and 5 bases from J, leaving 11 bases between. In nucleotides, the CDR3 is TGCGCCAGCAGTGTGACGGGAAGAACCGGGGAGCTGTTTTTT. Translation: CASSVTGRTGELFF.

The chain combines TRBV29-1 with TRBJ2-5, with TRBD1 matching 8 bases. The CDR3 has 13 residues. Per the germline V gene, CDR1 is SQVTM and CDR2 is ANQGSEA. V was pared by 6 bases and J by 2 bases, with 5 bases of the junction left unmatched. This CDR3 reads CSVRRGRQETQYF. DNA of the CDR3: TGCAGCGTCCGCAGGGGGCGGCAAGAGACCCAGTACTTC.

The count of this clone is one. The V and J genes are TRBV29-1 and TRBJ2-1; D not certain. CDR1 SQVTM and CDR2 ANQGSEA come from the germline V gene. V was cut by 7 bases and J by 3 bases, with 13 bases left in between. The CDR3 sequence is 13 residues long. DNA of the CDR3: TGCAGCGCGTCCACGTCACTCTACAATGAGCAGTTCTTC. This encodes CSASTSLYNEQFF.

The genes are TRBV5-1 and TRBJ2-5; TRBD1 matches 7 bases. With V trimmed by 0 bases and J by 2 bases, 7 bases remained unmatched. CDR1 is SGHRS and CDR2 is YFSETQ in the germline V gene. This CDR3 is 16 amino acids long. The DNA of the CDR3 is TGCGCCAGCAGCTTGGCCTCGGCAGGGGGTCAAGAGACCCAGTACTTC. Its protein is CASSLASAGGQETQYF.

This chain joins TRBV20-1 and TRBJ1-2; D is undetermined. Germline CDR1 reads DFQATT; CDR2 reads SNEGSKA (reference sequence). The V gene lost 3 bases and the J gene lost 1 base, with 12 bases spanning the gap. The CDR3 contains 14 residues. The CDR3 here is CSASYREDNYGYTF. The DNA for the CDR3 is TGCAGTGCTAGTTATAGGGAGGATAACTATGGCTACACCTTC.

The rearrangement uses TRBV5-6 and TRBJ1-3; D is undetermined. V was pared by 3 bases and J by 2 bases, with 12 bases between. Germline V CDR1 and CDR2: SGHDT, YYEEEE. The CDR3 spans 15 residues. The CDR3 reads CASSSYGEPGNTIYF. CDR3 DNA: TGTGCCAGCAGCTCCTACGGGGAGCCTGGAAACACCATATATTTT.

The CDR3 here is CASSELKRARTDTQYF. CDR3 in DNA: TGCGCCAGCAGTGAGTTGAAGCGGGCACGCACAGATACGCAGTATTTT. The V and J genes are TRBV10-2 and TRBJ2-3; D is perhaps TRBD2 (6 bases). Germline CDR1 is WSHSY and CDR2 is SAAADI. The CDR3 runs to 16 residues. V dropped 1 base and J dropped 1 base, with 12 bases sitting between them.

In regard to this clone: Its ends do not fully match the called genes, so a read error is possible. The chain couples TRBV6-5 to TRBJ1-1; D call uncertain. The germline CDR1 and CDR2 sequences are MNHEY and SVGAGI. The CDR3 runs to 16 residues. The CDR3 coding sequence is TGTGCCAGCAATTACGATTCTGTCAGGTCGAACACTGAAGCTTTCTTT. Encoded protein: CASNYDSVRSNTEAFF.

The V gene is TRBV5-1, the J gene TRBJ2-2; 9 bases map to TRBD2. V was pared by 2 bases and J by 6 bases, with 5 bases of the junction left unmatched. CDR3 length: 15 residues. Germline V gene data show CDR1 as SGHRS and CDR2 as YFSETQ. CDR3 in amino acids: CASSFLAGRAGELFF. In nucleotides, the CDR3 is TGCGCCAGCAGCTTCCTAGCGGGAAGAGCCGGGGAGCTGTTTTTT.

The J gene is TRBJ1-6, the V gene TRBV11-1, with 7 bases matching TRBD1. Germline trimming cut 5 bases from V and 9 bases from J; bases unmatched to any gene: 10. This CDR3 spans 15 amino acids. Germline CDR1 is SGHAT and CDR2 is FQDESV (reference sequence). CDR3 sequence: CASSKRQGTGSPLHF. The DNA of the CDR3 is TGTGCCAGCAGCAAACGACAGGGAACCGGTTCACCCCTCCACTTT.

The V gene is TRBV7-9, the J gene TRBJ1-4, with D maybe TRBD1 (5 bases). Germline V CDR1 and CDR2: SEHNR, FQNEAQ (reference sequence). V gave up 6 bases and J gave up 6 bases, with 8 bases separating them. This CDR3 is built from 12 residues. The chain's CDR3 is CASRGRDEKLFF. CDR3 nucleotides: TGTGCCAGCAGGGGGCGCGATGAAAAACTGTTTTTT.

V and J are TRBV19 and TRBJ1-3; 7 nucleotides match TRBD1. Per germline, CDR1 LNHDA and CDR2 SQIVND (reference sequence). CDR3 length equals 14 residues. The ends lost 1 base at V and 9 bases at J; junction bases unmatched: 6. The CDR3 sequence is CASSIGDSFGTIYF. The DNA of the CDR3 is TGTGCCAGTAGTATAGGGGACAGCTTCGGCACCATATATTTT.

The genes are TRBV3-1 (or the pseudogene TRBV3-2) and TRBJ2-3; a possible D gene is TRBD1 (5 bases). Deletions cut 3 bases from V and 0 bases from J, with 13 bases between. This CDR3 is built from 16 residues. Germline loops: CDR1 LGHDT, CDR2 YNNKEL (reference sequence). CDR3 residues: CASSHDSAESTDTQYF. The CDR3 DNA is TGTGCCAGCAGCCATGACAGCGCAGAGAGCACAGATACGCAGTATTTT.

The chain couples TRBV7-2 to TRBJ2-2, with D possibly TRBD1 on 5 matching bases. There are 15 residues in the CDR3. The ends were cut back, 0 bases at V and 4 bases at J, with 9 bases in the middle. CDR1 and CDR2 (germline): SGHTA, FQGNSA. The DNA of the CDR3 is TGTGCCAGCAGCTTAGCAGTCAGGGTCACCGGGGAGCTGTTTTTT. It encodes CASSLAVRVTGELFF.

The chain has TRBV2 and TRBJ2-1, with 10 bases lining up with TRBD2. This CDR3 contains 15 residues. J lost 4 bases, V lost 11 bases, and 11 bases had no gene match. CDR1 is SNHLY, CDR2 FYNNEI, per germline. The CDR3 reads CAGAPGLATYNEQFF. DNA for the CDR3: TGTGCCGGCGCGCCGGGACTAGCGACTTACAATGAGCAGTTCTTC.

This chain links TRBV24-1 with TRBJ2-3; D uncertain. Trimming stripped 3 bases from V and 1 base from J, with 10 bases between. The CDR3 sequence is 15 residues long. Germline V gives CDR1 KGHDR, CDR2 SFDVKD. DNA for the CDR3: TGTGCCACCAGTGATAACGCCTACCGCACAGATACGCAGTATTTT. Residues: CATSDNAYRTDTQYF.

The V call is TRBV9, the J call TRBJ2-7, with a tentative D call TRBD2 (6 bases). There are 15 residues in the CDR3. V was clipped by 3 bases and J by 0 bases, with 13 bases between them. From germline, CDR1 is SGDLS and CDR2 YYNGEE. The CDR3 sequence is CASSARAGPSYEQYF. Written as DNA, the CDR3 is TGTGCCAGCAGCGCCCGAGCGGGTCCCTCCTACGAGCAGTACTTC.

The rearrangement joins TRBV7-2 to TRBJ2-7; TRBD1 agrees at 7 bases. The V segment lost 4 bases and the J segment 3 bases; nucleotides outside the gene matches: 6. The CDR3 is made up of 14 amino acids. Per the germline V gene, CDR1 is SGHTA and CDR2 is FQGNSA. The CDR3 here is CASSSRQGFYEQYF. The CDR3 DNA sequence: TGTGCCAGCAGCTCTCGACAGGGATTCTACGAGCAGTACTTC.

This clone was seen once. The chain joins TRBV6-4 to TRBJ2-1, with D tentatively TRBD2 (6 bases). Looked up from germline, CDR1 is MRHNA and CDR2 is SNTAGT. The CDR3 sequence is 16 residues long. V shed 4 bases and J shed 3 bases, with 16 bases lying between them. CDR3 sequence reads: CASSATSLSIYNEQFF. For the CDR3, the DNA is TGTGCCAGCAGTGCTACTAGCCTCAGTATCTACAATGAGCAGTTCTTC.

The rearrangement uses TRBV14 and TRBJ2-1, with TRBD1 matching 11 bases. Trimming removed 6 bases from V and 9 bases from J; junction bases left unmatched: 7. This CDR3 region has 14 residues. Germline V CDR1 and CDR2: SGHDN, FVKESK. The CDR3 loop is CASRSTGQGGEQFF. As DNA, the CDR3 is TGTGCCAGCAGGAGCACGGGACAGGGGGGTGAGCAGTTCTTC.

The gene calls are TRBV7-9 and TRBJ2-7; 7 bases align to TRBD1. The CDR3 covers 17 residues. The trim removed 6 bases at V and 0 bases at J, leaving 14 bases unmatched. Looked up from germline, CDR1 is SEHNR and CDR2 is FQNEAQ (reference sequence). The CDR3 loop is CASSPRRGPTTSYEQYF. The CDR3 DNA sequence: TGTGCCAGCAGTCCCCGTAGGGGGCCTACCACCTCCTACGAGCAGTACTTC.

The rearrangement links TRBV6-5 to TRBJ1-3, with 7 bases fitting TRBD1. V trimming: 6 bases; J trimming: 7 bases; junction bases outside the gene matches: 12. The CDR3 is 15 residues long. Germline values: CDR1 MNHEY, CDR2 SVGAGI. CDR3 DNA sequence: TGTGCCAGCAGGGCCGGGACAGTTGGGGAGAACACCATATATTTT. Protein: CASRAGTVGENTIYF.

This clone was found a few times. The CDR3 reads CASSPVRDTRPGPGNTIYF. The CDR3 DNA sequence: TGTGCCAGCTCACCAGTAAGGGACACCAGACCTGGGCCTGGAAACACCATATATTTT. The chain joins TRBV18 to TRBJ1-3; D may be TRBD1 (6 bases). V gave up 2 bases and J gave up 2 bases, with 22 bases separating them. Germline V lookup: CDR1 KGHSH, CDR2 LQKENI. CDR3 length: 19 amino acids. Complete variable domain (other parts from reference TRBV18 and TRBJ1-3): NAGVMQNPRHLVRRRGQEARLRCSPMKGHSHVYWYRQLPEEGLKFMVYLQKENIIDESGMPKERFSAEFPKEGPSILRIQQVVRGDSAAYFCASSPVRDTRPGPGNTIYFGEGSWLTVV.

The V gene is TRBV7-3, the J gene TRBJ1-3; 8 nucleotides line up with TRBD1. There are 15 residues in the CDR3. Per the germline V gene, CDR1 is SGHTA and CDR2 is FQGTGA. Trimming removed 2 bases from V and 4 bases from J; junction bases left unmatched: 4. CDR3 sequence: CASSLLGTGGNTIYF. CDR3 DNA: TGTGCCAGCAGCTTACTCGGGACAGGAGGAAACACCATATATTTT.